Presented here are 3 T cell receptor beta chains from one specimen sequenced in a study of blood T cell repertoires in COVID-19. This table comes from immunoSEQ multiplex PCR, and its TCRdb copy is limited to in-frame clones, with some not included. Here the sample spans about 210,000 clones, 92% being singletons. The sequencing input was peripheral blood. The receptors stem from a man aged 25 to 40 with acute or convalescent COVID-19.

J is TRBJ2-3 and V is TRBV27; TRBD2 aligns across 13 bases. Germline V gene lookup returns CDR1 MNHEY and CDR2 SMNVEV (reference sequence). This CDR3 comprises 17 residues. V lost 7 bases, J lost 3 bases, and 10 bases stayed unmatched. DNA for the CDR3: TGTGCCAGCACTCGGAGACTAGCGGGGGGTCGGACAGATACGCAGTATTTT. Translated, it gives CASTRRLAGGRTDTQYF.

The chain joins TRBV18 to TRBJ2-1, with 8 bases matching TRBD2. The CDR3 is made up of 16 amino acids. The germline gives CDR1 KGHSH, CDR2 LQKENI. The junction had 12 bases not matched to a gene; V was cut back by 3 bases and J by 8 bases. The CDR3 here is CASSPGRAAYGDEQFF. The CDR3 bases are TGTGCCAGCTCACCCGGGAGGGCCGCTTACGGCGATGAGCAGTTCTTC.

The V call is TRBV4-1, the J call TRBJ2-5, with unresolved D. Trimming pared 2 bases from V and 5 bases from J, leaving 15 bases between. Germline values: CDR1 MGHRA, CDR2 YSYEKL. The CDR3 spans 15 residues. The CDR3 bases are TGCGCCAGCAGCCAACCCGTGAACCAAGCGGAGACCCAGTACTTC. Amino acids: CASSQPVNQAETQYF.